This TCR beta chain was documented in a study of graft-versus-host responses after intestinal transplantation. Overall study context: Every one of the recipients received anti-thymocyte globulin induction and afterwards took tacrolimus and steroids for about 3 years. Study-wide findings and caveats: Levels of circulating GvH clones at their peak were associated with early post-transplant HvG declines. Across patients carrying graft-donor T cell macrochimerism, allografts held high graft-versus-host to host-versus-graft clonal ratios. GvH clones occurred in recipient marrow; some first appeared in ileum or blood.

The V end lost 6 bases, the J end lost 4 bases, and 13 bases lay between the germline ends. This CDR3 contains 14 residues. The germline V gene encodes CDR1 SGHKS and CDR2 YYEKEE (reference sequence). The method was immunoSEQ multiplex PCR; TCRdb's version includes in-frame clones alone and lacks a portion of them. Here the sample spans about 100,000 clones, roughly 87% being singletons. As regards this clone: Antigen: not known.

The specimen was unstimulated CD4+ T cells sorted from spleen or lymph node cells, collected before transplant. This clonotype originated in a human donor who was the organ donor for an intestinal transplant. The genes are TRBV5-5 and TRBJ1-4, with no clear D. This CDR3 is CASTQRVDNEKLFF. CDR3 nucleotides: TGTGCCAGCACCCAGCGAGTCGATAATGAAAAACTGTTTTTT.